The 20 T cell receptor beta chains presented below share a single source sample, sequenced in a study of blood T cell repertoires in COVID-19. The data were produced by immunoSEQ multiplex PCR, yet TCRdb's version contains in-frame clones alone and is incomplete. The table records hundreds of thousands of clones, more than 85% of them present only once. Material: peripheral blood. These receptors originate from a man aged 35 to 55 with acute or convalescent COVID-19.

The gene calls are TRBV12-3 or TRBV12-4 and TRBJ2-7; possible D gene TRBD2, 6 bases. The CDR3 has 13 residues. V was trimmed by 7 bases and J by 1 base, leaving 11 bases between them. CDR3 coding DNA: TGTGCCAGCACCCTAGGGACTTCCTACGAGCAGTACTTC. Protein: CASTLGTSYEQYF.

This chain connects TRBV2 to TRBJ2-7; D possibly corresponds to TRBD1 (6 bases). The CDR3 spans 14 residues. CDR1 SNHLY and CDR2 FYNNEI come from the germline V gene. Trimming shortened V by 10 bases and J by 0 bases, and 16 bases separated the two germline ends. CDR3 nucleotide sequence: TGTGCCAACCTCGCCCCAGGGGCCTCCTACGAGCAGTACTTC. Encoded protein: CANLAPGASYEQYF.

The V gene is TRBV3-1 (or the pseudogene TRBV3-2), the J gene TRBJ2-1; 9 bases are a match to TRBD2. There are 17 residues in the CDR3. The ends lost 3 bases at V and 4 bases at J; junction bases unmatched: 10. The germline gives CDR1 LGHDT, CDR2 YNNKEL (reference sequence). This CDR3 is CASSQAMGTSGYNEQFF. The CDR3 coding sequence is TGTGCCAGCAGCCAGGCTATGGGAACTAGCGGGTACAATGAGCAGTTCTTC.

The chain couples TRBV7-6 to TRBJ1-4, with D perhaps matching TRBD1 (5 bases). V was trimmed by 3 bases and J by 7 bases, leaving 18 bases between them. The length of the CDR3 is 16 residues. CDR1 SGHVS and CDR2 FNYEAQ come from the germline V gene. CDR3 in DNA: TGTGCCAGCAGCTTTGGGGAGGGACTAGGCGGTGAAAAACTGTTTTTT. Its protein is CASSFGEGLGGEKLFF. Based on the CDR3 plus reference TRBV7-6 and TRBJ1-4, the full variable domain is GAGVSQSPRYKVTKRGQDVALRCDPISGHVSLYWYRQALGQGPEFLTYFNYEAQQDKSGLPNDRFSAERPEGSISTLTIQRTEQRDSAMYRCASSFGEGLGGEKLFFGSGTQLSVL.

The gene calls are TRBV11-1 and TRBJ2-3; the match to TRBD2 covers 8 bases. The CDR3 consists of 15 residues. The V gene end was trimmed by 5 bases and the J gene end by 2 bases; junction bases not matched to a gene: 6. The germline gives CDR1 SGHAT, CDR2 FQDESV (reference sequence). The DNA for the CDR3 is TGTGCCAGCAGCCCACGACTAGCGACCACAGATACGCAGTATTTT. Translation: CASSPRLATTDTQYF.

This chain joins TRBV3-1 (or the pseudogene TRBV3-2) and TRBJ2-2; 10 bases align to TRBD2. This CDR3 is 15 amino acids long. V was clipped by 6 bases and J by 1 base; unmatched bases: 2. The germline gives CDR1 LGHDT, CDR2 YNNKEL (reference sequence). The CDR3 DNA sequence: TGTGCCAGCAGTCGACTAGCGGGGAACACCGGGGAGCTGTTTTTT. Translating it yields CASSRLAGNTGELFF.

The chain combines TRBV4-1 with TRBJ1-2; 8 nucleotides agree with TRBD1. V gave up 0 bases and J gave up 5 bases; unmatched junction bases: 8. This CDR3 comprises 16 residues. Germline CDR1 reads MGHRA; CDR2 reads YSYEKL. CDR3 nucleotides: TGCGCCAGCAGCCAAGATAGAAGTACAGGGGGGTATGGCTACACCTTC. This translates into CASSQDRSTGGYGYTF.

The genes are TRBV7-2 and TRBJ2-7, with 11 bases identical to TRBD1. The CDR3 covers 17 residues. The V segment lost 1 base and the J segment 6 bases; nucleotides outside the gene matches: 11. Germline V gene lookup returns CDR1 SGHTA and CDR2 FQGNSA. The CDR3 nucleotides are TGTGCCAGCAGCTTAGTATCGGGGGGACAGGGGGTGACCGAGCAGTACTTC. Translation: CASSLVSGGQGVTEQYF.

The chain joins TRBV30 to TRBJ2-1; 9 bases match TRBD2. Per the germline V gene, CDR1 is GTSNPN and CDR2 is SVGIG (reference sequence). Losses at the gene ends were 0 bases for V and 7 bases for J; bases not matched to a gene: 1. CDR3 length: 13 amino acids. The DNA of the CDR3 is TGTGCCTGGAGTGTGGCGGGAGGGAATGAGCAGTTCTTC. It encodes CAWSVAGGNEQFF.

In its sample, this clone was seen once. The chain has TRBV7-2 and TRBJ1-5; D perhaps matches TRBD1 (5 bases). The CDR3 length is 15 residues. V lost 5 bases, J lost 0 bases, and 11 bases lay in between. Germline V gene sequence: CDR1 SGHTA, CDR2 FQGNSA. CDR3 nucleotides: TGTGCCAGCAGCAGAGACAGCCTTAGCAATCAGCCCCAGCATTTT. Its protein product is CASSRDSLSNQPQHF.

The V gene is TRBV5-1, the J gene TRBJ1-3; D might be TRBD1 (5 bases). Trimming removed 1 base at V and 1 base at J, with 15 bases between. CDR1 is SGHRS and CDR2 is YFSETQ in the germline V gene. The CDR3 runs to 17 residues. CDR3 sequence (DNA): TGCGCCAGCAGCTTGTCGGCAGGGTCCAAATCTGGAAACACCATATATTTT. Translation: CASSLSAGSKSGNTIYF.

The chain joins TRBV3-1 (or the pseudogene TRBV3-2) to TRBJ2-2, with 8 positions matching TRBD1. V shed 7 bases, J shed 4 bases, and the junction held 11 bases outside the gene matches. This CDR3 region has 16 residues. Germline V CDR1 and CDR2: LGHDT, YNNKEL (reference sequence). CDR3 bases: TGTGCCAGCATCGGGAACAGGGGGTCCGGCACCGGGGAGCTGTTTTTT. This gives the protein CASIGNRGSGTGELFF.

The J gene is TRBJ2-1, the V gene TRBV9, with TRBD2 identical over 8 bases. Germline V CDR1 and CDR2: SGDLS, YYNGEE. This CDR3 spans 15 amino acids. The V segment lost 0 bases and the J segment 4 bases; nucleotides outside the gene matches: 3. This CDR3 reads CASSVEAGVYNEQFF. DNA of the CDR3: TGTGCCAGCAGCGTAGAAGCGGGAGTATACAATGAGCAGTTCTTC. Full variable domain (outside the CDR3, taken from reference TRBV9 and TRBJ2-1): DSGVTQTPKHLITATGQRVTLRCSPRSGDLSVYWYQQSLDQGLQFLIQYYNGEERAKGNILERFSAQQFPDLHSELNLSSLELGDSALYFCASSVEAGVYNEQFFGPGTRLTVL.

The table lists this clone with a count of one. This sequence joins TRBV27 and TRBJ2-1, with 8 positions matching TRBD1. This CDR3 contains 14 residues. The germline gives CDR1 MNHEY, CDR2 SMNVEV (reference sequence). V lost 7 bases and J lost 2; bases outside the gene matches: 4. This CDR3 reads CASTLQGAYNEQFF. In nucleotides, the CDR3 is TGTGCCAGCACCCTACAGGGGGCCTACAATGAGCAGTTCTTC.

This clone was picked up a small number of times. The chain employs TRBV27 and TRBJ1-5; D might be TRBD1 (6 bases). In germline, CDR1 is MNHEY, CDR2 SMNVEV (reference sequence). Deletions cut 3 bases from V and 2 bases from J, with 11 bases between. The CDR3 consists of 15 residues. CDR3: CASSFGEGGNQPQHF. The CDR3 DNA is TGTGCCAGCAGTTTTGGGGAGGGGGGCAATCAGCCCCAGCATTTT.

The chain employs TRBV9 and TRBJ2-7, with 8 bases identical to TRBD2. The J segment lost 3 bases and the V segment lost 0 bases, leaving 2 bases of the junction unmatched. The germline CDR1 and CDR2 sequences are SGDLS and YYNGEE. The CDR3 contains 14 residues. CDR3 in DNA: TGTGCCAGCAGCGTAGAGAGCGGGGGCTACGAGCAGTACTTC. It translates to CASSVESGGYEQYF.

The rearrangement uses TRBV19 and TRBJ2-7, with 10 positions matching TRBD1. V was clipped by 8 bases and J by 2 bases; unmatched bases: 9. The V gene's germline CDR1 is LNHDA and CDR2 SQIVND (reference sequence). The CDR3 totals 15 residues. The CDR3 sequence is CASHGAGTGAYEQYF. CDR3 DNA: TGTGCCAGTCACGGCGCCGGGACAGGGGCCTACGAGCAGTACTTC.

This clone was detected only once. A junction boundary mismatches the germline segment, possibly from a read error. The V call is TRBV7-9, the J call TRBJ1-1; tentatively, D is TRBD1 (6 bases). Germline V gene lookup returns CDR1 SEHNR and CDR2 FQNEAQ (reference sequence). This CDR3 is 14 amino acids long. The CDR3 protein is CASNLQGSNTEAFF. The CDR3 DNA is TGTGCCAGCAACTTACAGGGATCGAACACTGAAGCTTTCTTT.

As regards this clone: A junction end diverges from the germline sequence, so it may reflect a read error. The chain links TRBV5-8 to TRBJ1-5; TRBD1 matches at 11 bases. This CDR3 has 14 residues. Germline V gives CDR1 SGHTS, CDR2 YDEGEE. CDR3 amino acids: CASSLGQGGQPQHF. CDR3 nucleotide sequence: TGTGCCAGCAGTTTGGGACAGGGGGGCCAGCCCCAGCATTTT.

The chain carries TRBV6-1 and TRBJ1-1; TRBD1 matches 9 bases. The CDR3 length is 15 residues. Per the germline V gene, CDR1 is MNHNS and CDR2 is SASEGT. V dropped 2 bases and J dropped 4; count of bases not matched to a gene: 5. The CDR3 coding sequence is TGTGCCAGCAGTGAATGGACAGGGGTGAGCACTGAAGCTTTCTTT. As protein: CASSEWTGVSTEAFF.